The 30 T cell receptor beta chains presented below share a single source sample, sequenced in a study of technical replicates of blood from a few donors. Generated by immunoSEQ multiplex PCR, the TCRdb table keeps only in-frame clones and is missing some. The table has around 92,000 clones, under 97% seen once; the top ten hold approximately 0.23%. Sequencing input: T cells isolated from PBMCs. The receptors were gathered from a human donor in good health.

The rearrangement links TRBV4-1 to TRBJ1-2; the match to TRBD1 covers 7 bases. Germline CDR1 MGHRA, CDR2 YSYEKL. The CDR3 covers 13 residues. Unmatched junction bases numbered 1, after V lost 2 bases and J lost 4 bases. Written as DNA, the CDR3 is TGCGCCAGCAGCCAAAGACAGGGCTATGGCTACACCTTC. Protein: CASSQRQGYGYTF.

This clone is a singleton in its sample. CDR3 in amino acids: CASSPGLLDRGDEQFF. The CDR3 DNA sequence: TGTGCCAGCTCACCAGGCCTCCTCGACCGGGGGGATGAGCAGTTCTTC. V and J are TRBV18 and TRBJ2-1, with 7 bases lining up with TRBD2. CDR1 and CDR2 (germline): KGHSH, LQKENI. The V segment lost 2 bases and the J segment 8 bases; nucleotides outside the gene matches: 12. The CDR3 is 16 residues long.

The chain is built from TRBV10-3 and TRBJ1-1; 7 positions match TRBD1. Germline CDR1 is ENHRY and CDR2 is SYGVKD. The CDR3 runs to 16 residues. With V trimmed by 4 bases and J by 2 bases, 10 bases remained unmatched. CDR3 in DNA: TGTGCCATCAGTGTACTTTTAGGGGGCTCAAACACTGAAGCTTTCTTT. The encoded protein is CAISVLLGGSNTEAFF.

The CDR3 coding sequence is TGTGCCAGCTCTCGCGACAGGGCGACTGAAGCTTTCTTT. Translation: CASSRDRATEAFF. The rearrangement links TRBV18 to TRBJ1-1; 7 bases match TRBD1. Germline CDR1 and CDR2: KGHSH and LQKENI. The V segment lost 6 bases and the J segment 5 bases; nucleotides outside the gene matches: 6. This CDR3 region has 13 residues.

The chain is built from TRBV7-3 and TRBJ2-3, with D possibly matching TRBD2 (6 bases). CDR3 length equals 13 residues. The V gene's germline CDR1 is SGHTA and CDR2 FQGTGA. The V end was cut by 5 bases, the J end by 4 bases, with 10 bases between. The chain's CDR3 is CASSPSGADTQYF. In nucleotides, the CDR3 is TGTGCCAGCAGCCCCTCGGGGGCAGATACGCAGTATTTT.

This clone has only one observation. The chain combines TRBV5-1 with TRBJ2-1, with D perhaps TRBD2 (6 bases). The CDR3 is 15 residues long. Germline V lookup: CDR1 SGHRS, CDR2 YFSETQ. Deletions cut 0 bases from V and 8 bases from J, with 15 bases between. The CDR3 protein is CASSLATSWGDEQFF. The CDR3, as DNA: TGCGCCAGCAGCTTGGCCACTAGCTGGGGCGATGAGCAGTTCTTC.

The chain employs TRBV7-8 and TRBJ1-4; TRBD1 agrees at 8 bases. J gave up 12 bases and V 5 bases, and 8 bases lay outside the gene matches. CDR1 is SGHVS and CDR2 is FQNEAQ in the germline V gene. This CDR3 has 13 residues. The chain's CDR3 is CASSTTPTGELFF. The CDR3 nucleotides read TGTGCCAGCAGCACGACGCCGACAGGGGAACTGTTTTTT. The variable domain in full, completed from reference TRBV7-8 and TRBJ1-4, reads GAGVSQSPRYKVAKRGQDVALRCDPISGHVSLFWYQQALGQGPEFLTYFQNEAQLDKSGLPSDRFFAERPEGSVSTLKIQRTQQEDSAVYLCASSTTPTGELFFGSGTQLSVL.

V usage is TRBV11-3 and J usage is TRBJ2-2; D gene ambiguous. The CDR3 contains 14 residues. From germline, CDR1 is SGHNT and CDR2 YENEEA. Trimming removed 1 base at V and 4 bases at J, with 7 bases between. The CDR3: CASSLGQSTGELFF. CDR3 coding DNA: TGTGCCAGCAGCTTAGGACAAAGCACCGGGGAGCTGTTTTTT.

The chain carries TRBV7-8 and TRBJ1-3; D is possibly TRBD1 (6 bases). The ends were cut back, 0 bases at V and 2 bases at J, with 11 bases in the middle. CDR3 size: 16 residues. The germline gives CDR1 SGHVS, CDR2 FQNEAQ. In nucleotides, the CDR3 is TGTGCCAGCAGCTTAGCGGGGGGGGGCACTGGAAACACCATATATTTT. As protein: CASSLAGGGTGNTIYF.

The J gene is TRBJ1-1, the V gene TRBV7-9; 9 nucleotides align to TRBD1. Trimming cost V 6 bases and J 7 bases; bases outside gene matches: 12. This CDR3 comprises 15 residues. Germline V gene data show CDR1 as SEHNR and CDR2 as FQNEAQ (reference sequence). This CDR3 reads CASSSGQGTKGEAFF. CDR3 in DNA: TGTGCCAGCAGTTCGGGACAGGGAACGAAGGGTGAAGCTTTCTTT.

The rearrangement joins TRBV4-2 to TRBJ2-2, with D unclear. The V and J ends lost 3 bases and 1 base respectively, with 21 bases between them. Germline V gene lookup returns CDR1 LGHNA and CDR2 YNFKEQ. The CDR3 runs to 19 residues. Here the CDR3 DNA reads TGTGCCAGCAGCCAGGATATTGCGGTAGATTATGTGAACACCGGGGAGCTGTTTTTT. It encodes CASSQDIAVDYVNTGELFF.

The chain uses TRBV5-1 and TRBJ1-1, with 10 nucleotides matching TRBD1. The CDR3 spans 15 residues. The V and J ends lost 4 bases and 3 bases, in that order; junction bases with no gene match: 6. Germline V gives CDR1 SGHRS, CDR2 YFSETQ. CDR3 nucleotide sequence: TGCGCCAGCAGCCCGGGACAGGGGCGCGACACTGAAGCTTTCTTT. This gives the protein CASSPGQGRDTEAFF.

This clone has a single count. This chain links TRBV29-1 with TRBJ1-1; no definite D call. This CDR3 is built from 14 residues. V was shortened by 2 bases and J by 1 base, with 11 bases between the two germline ends. Germline loops: CDR1 SQVTM, CDR2 ANQGSEA. The CDR3 DNA follows: TGCAGCGTTGAACGCCTGTTACAGAACACTGAAGCTTTCTTT. Translation gives CSVERLLQNTEAFF. The complete variable domain, with remaining parts taken from reference TRBV29-1 and TRBJ1-1, reads SAVISQKPSRDICQRGTSLTIQCQVDSQVTMMFWYRQQPGQSLTLIATANQGSEATYESGFVIDKFPISRPNLTFSTLTVSNMSPEDSSIYLCSVERLLQNTEAFFGQGTRLTVV.

This rearrangement joins TRBV15 to TRBJ1-4; 8 bases map to TRBD1. Germline V CDR1 and CDR2: LNHNV, YYDKDF (reference sequence). With V trimmed by 3 bases and J by 3 bases, 3 bases remained unmatched. The CDR3 has 15 amino acids. Here the CDR3 reads CATSSMTGANEKLFF. Here the CDR3 DNA reads TGTGCCACCAGCAGTATGACAGGGGCTAATGAAAAACTGTTTTTT.

CDR3 amino acids: CASSVGDRAQGYTF. CDR3 nucleotide sequence: TGTGCCAGCAGCGTAGGAGACAGGGCGCAGGGCTACACCTTC. The chain has TRBV9 and TRBJ1-2, with TRBD1 matching over 7 bases. Per germline, CDR1 SGDLS and CDR2 YYNGEE. The CDR3 is made up of 14 amino acids. After removal of 0 bases from V and 8 bases from J, the junction contained 7 bases not matched to a gene.

V is TRBV27 and J is TRBJ1-5; 9 positions match TRBD1. CDR1 and CDR2 (germline): MNHEY, SMNVEV (reference sequence). The CDR3 is 14 residues long. The V and J ends lost 5 bases and 4 bases, in that order; junction bases with no gene match: 3. CDR3 protein: CASSQDRGNQPQHF. The CDR3 DNA reads as TGTGCCAGCAGTCAGGACAGGGGTAATCAGCCCCAGCATTTT.

The chain links TRBV28 to TRBJ2-5; 10 nucleotides agree with TRBD2. This CDR3 is built from 14 residues. Germline V gene lookup returns CDR1 MDHEN and CDR2 SYDVKM. V dropped 2 bases and J dropped 5; count of bases not matched to a gene: 2. The CDR3 DNA sequence: TGTGCCAGCAGTTTAGGTAGCGGGAGGGAGACCCAGTACTTC. Its translation: CASSLGSGRETQYF.

This clone was counted between two and nine times. The chain combines TRBV4-1 with TRBJ1-1; TRBD1 might be the D (5 bases). Germline V gives CDR1 MGHRA, CDR2 YSYEKL. Trimming removed 3 bases from V and 5 bases from J, with 10 bases in between. The CDR3 runs to 13 residues. CDR3 in DNA: TGCGCCAGCAGCCAGCAACCAGGGACTGAAGCTTTCTTT. This gives the protein CASSQQPGTEAFF.

The V and J genes are TRBV5-1 and TRBJ2-3; TRBD2 is a possible D gene (6 bases). Germline V gene lookup returns CDR1 SGHRS and CDR2 YFSETQ. V was cut by 5 bases and J by 5 bases, with 15 bases left in between. This CDR3 is 14 amino acids long. DNA of the CDR3: TGCGCCAGCAGGGGGGGACTTCCCGGAGATACGCAGTATTTT. Translating gives CASRGGLPGDTQYF.

V usage is TRBV30 and J usage is TRBJ2-7, with 8 bases identical to TRBD2. This CDR3 region has 14 residues. The V gene end was trimmed by 6 bases and the J gene end by 0 bases; junction bases not matched to a gene: 7. Germline-derived CDR1 and CDR2 are GTSNPN and SVGIG (reference sequence). For the CDR3, the DNA is TGTGCCTGCGGGGGGGCCCCCAGCTCCTACGAGCAGTACTTC. Translating gives CACGGAPSSYEQYF.

This chain uses TRBV7-2 with TRBJ2-1; TRBD2 aligns across 7 bases. This CDR3 has 15 residues. Germline V CDR1 and CDR2: SGHTA, FQGNSA. Trimming removed 2 bases from V and 4 bases from J; junction bases left unmatched: 5. The CDR3 sequence is CASSLLGGGYNEQFF. Written as DNA, the CDR3 is TGTGCCAGCAGCTTATTGGGCGGGGGTTACAATGAGCAGTTCTTC.

This chain joins TRBV7-9 and TRBJ2-5; D remains unclear. Trimming pared 3 bases from V and 4 bases from J, leaving 12 bases between. The CDR3 loop spans 14 amino acids. Germline lookup yields CDR1 SEHNR and CDR2 FQNEAQ (reference sequence). The CDR3 region has the DNA TGTGCCAGCAGCTTGGCCAATTTGCCAGAGACCCAGTACTTC. This gives the protein CASSLANLPETQYF. The whole variable domain, remainder taken from reference TRBV7-9 and TRBJ2-5, is DTGVSQNPRHKITKRGQNVTFRCDPISEHNRLYWYRQTLGQGPEFLTYFQNEAQLEKSRLLSDRFSAERPKGSFSTLEIQRTEQGDSAMYLCASSLANLPETQYFGPGTRLLVL.

The rearrangement joins TRBV23-1 to TRBJ2-7, with D possibly TRBD1 on 8 matching bases. TRBV23-1 is designated an ORF whose function remains uncertain. This CDR3 is 16 amino acids long. V lost 2 bases and J lost 4, with 18 bases in between. The CDR3 is CASSQRRTGRGYEQYF. DNA for the CDR3: TGCGCCAGCAGTCAACGGAGGACAGGGAGGGGATACGAGCAGTACTTC.

This chain joins TRBV2 and TRBJ1-1, with D unclear. V shed 7 bases and J shed 0 bases, with 9 bases lying between them. The germline V gene has CDR1 SNHLY and CDR2 FYNNEI. The CDR3 has 13 residues. The CDR3 region has the DNA TGTGCCAGCACTGCAGACTTGAACACTGAAGCTTTCTTT. It specifies CASTADLNTEAFF.

The J gene is TRBJ2-2, the V gene TRBV5-1; 8 bases match TRBD1. Trimming removed 4 bases from V and 4 bases from J; junction bases left unmatched: 6. Germline values: CDR1 SGHRS, CDR2 YFSETQ. The CDR3 runs 15 residues. The CDR3 bases are TGCGCCAGCAGCCCGGGACAGGTAATCACCGGGGAGCTGTTTTTT. It yields the protein CASSPGQVITGELFF.

CDR3 in DNA: TGTGCCAGCAGTTTGGGACTTCCACGGCCCTCCTACGAGCAGTACTTC. Its protein is CASSLGLPRPSYEQYF. The gene calls are TRBV28 and TRBJ2-7; the D gene is possibly TRBD2 (6 bases). Germline values: CDR1 MDHEN, CDR2 SYDVKM. The CDR3 is 16 residues long. The ends were cut back, 3 bases at V and 0 bases at J, with 15 bases in the middle.

The V call is TRBV6-1, the J call TRBJ2-4; no clear D gene. The CDR3 totals 19 residues. From germline, CDR1 is MNHNS and CDR2 SASEGT. Trimming cost V 2 bases and J 0 bases, with 20 bases left between them. CDR3 region: CASSEFGFSLTLAKNIQYF. The CDR3 DNA reads TGTGCCAGCAGTGAATTTGGCTTTTCCCTCACATTAGCCAAAAACATTCAGTACTTC.

This clone appeared once. CDR3 DNA: TGTGCCAGCAGTGAAGAGAGGATGAAGTCTGGAAACACCATATATTTT. Translating it yields CASSEERMKSGNTIYF. V usage is TRBV6-1 and J usage is TRBJ1-3; no reliable D call. CDR3 length: 16 amino acids. Trimming cost V 1 base and J 1 base, with 11 bases left between them. Germline CDR1 reads MNHNS; CDR2 reads SASEGT.

CDR3 amino acids: CASSLDGGSFNEKLFF. The CDR3, as DNA: TGTGCCAGCAGTTTAGATGGCGGTTCCTTTAATGAAAAACTGTTTTTT. The chain uses TRBV27 and TRBJ1-4; D not certain. Trimming cost V 2 bases and J 4 bases, with 14 bases left between them. This CDR3 is 16 amino acids long. CDR1 and CDR2 from the germline V gene are MNHEY and SMNVEV (reference sequence).

Only one count was recorded for this clone. V gene TRBV11-2 combines with J gene TRBJ1-2, with no clear D. V was shortened by 5 bases and J by 1 base, with 11 bases between the two germline ends. There are 14 residues in the CDR3. In germline, CDR1 is SGHAT, CDR2 FQNNGV. CDR3 nucleotides: TGTGCCAGCAGCCCAAACGAGGTTAACTATGGCTACACCTTC. This sequence encodes CASSPNEVNYGYTF.